This entry lists 23 T cell receptor beta chains sequenced from one sample in a study of blood T cell repertoires in COVID-19. The assay was immunoSEQ multiplex PCR, and TCRdb's table has in-frame clones only and misses some. The repertoire holds roughly 81,000 clones, with approximately 90% as singletons. Material: peripheral blood. The receptors were sampled from a man aged 25 to 45 with acute or convalescent COVID-19.

This clone was recorded only once. The chain recombines TRBV6-1 with TRBJ2-5; maybe TRBD1 (6 bases). V was pared by 6 bases and J by 5 bases, with 13 bases between. From germline, CDR1 is MNHNS and CDR2 SASEGT. There are 13 residues in the CDR3. The CDR3 nucleotides read TGTGCCAGCAGCCTCACAGGGAAGGAGACCCAGTACTTC. Translation: CASSLTGKETQYF.

J is TRBJ2-3 and V is TRBV11-2; tentative D call: TRBD1 (5 bases). V lost 4 bases and J lost 4, with 6 bases in between. Germline-derived CDR1 and CDR2 are SGHAT and FQNNGV. The CDR3 covers 12 residues. CDR3 DNA sequence: TGTGCCAGCAGCTCAGGGTCAGATACGCAGTATTTT. Translated, it gives CASSSGSDTQYF.

The CDR3 sequence: CASRSVLQQGYEQYF. As DNA, the CDR3 is TGCGCCAGCAGATCGGTCCTCCAGCAGGGGTACGAGCAGTACTTC. The chain employs TRBV5-1 and TRBJ2-7, with D possibly TRBD1 on 6 matching bases. The CDR3 runs 15 residues. The V and J ends lost 5 bases and 4 bases respectively, with 19 bases between them. CDR1 is SGHRS, CDR2 YFSETQ, per germline.

V usage is TRBV18 and J usage is TRBJ2-2, with 9 bases lining up with TRBD1. The germline V gene encodes CDR1 KGHSH and CDR2 LQKENI. The CDR3 sequence is 16 residues long. Germline trimming cut 4 bases from V and 6 bases from J; bases unmatched to any gene: 9. DNA of the CDR3: TGTGCCAGCTCACTGACCGGGACAGGGTTTGCCGGGGAGCTGTTTTTT. It specifies CASSLTGTGFAGELFF.

The chain links TRBV29-1 to TRBJ2-1, with TRBD1 identical over 8 bases. The CDR3 contains 13 residues. Germline CDR1 SQVTM, CDR2 ANQGSEA. J was trimmed by 8 bases and V by 6 bases; bases with no gene match: 9. The CDR3 sequence is CSVRGRKTDEQFF. CDR3 DNA sequence: TGCAGCGTCAGGGGGCGCAAAACCGATGAGCAGTTCTTC.

The rearrangement links TRBV4-2 to TRBJ2-7; 8 bases line up with TRBD2. V gave up 1 base and J gave up 0 bases; unmatched junction bases: 5. The V gene's germline CDR1 is LGHNA and CDR2 YNFKEQ. CDR3 size: 16 residues. This chain's CDR3 is CASSQGLAGTSYEQYF. Here the CDR3 DNA reads TGTGCCAGCAGCCAAGGTCTAGCGGGTACCTCCTACGAGCAGTACTTC.

The chain is built from TRBV7-9 and TRBJ2-2, with D possibly matching TRBD2 (6 bases). This CDR3 has 15 residues. The germline CDR1 and CDR2 sequences are SEHNR and FQNEAQ (reference sequence). V was cut by 5 bases and J by 2 bases, with 12 bases left in between. CDR3 sequence reads: CASSVGLFNTGELFF. CDR3 nucleotide sequence: TGTGCCAGCAGCGTGGGACTTTTTAACACCGGGGAGCTGTTTTTT.

The V call is TRBV6-4, the J call TRBJ2-1, with D maybe TRBD2 (6 bases). Trimming took off 6 bases at V and 2 bases at J, with 14 bases between the two ends. The CDR3 is 15 amino acids. CDR1 and CDR2 (germline): MRHNA, SNTAGT. CDR3 sequence reads: CASSVRLEPYNEQFF. CDR3 nucleotide sequence: TGTGCCAGCAGCGTCAGACTAGAACCCTACAATGAGCAGTTCTTC.

This chain connects TRBV6-1 to TRBJ1-6; 7 bases match TRBD1. V dropped 2 bases and J dropped 9; count of bases not matched to a gene: 7. The CDR3 totals 15 residues. Germline assignment: CDR1 MNHNS and CDR2 SASEGT. The CDR3, as DNA: TGTGCCAGCAGTGAATTTACCCACAGGGGTTCACCCCTCCACTTT. This codes for CASSEFTHRGSPLHF.

This chain links TRBV12-5 with TRBJ2-2; 9 bases fit TRBD1. Germline trimming cut 2 bases from V and 6 bases from J; bases unmatched to any gene: 7. This CDR3 region has 16 residues. CDR1 is LGHNT and CDR2 is FRNRAP in the germline V gene. The CDR3, as DNA: TGTGCTAGTGGTTTGAACTACAGGGGGCAGGCCGGGGAGCTGTTTTTT. This translates into CASGLNYRGQAGELFF.

Comments on this clone: Other DNA variants within this sample encode the same CDR3. The rearrangement joins TRBV7-2 to TRBJ2-7, with D possibly matching TRBD1 (6 bases). Trimming left V 1 base short and J 3 bases short, with 10 bases between. The germline V gene encodes CDR1 SGHTA and CDR2 FQGNSA. The length of the CDR3 is 14 residues. The CDR3 region is CASSLGQGFYEQYF. The CDR3 region has the DNA TGTGCCAGCAGCTTAGGGCAGGGGTTCTACGAGCAGTACTTC.

The chain couples TRBV5-1 to TRBJ1-3; D is perhaps TRBD1 (5 bases). Looked up from germline, CDR1 is SGHRS and CDR2 is YFSETQ. The CDR3 sequence is 14 residues long. The V end lost 2 bases, the J end lost 10 bases, and 16 bases lay between the germline ends. The CDR3 DNA sequence: TGCGCCAGCAGCTTCGGGACCCCGGAGGGGACCATATATTTT. Protein product: CASSFGTPEGTIYF. Variable domain in full (rest from reference TRBV5-1 and TRBJ1-3): KAGVTQTPRYLIKTRGQQVTLSCSPISGHRSVSWYQQTPGQGLQFLFEYFSETQRNKGNFPGRFSGRQFSNSRSEMNVSTLELGDSALYLCASSFGTPEGTIYFGEGSWLTVV.

The CDR3 DNA follows: TGTGCCAGCAGGGGGGCCGAAAACTCTGGGGCCAACGTCCTGACTTTC. Translating gives CASRGAENSGANVLTF. The chain has TRBV28 and TRBJ2-6; tentatively, D is TRBD1 (6 bases). Germline V gives CDR1 MDHEN, CDR2 SYDVKM. The CDR3 runs to 16 residues. Trimming cost V 6 bases and J 0 bases, with 12 bases left between them.

This clone turned up a few times. This rearrangement joins TRBV28 to TRBJ2-1; 9 positions agree with TRBD1. The trim removed 5 bases at V and 7 bases at J, leaving 9 bases unmatched. This CDR3 is 15 amino acids long. Germline V gives CDR1 MDHEN, CDR2 SYDVKM. CDR3 nucleotides: TGTGCCAGCAGTCTTCGGGACAGGGAAAGGAATGAGCAGTTCTTC. Translating gives CASSLRDRERNEQFF.

The V and J genes are TRBV27 and TRBJ2-6; TRBD2 aligns across 7 bases. The CDR3 spans 15 residues. With 5 bases clipped from V and 2 bases from J, the junction kept 3 bases outside the gene matches. Germline lookup yields CDR1 MNHEY and CDR2 SMNVEV (reference sequence). The CDR3: CASSPTSAGANVLTF. The CDR3 DNA is TGTGCCAGCAGTCCCACTAGCGCTGGGGCCAACGTCCTGACTTTC.

The J gene is TRBJ1-2, the V gene TRBV5-4; 12 nucleotides line up with TRBD1. CDR1 SGHNT and CDR2 YYREEE come from the germline V gene (reference sequence). V lost 0 bases to trimming and J lost 5 bases; unmatched junction nucleotides: 2. This CDR3 spans 15 amino acids. The CDR3 region is CASSLGDRGRYGYTF. The DNA for the CDR3 is TGTGCCAGCAGCTTGGGGGACAGGGGGCGGTATGGCTACACCTTC.

V is TRBV10-3 and J is TRBJ2-1, with 10 bases identical to TRBD1. The germline gives CDR1 ENHRY, CDR2 SYGVKD. This CDR3 is 16 amino acids long. V gave up 7 bases and J gave up 4 bases; unmatched junction bases: 10. For the CDR3, the DNA is TGTGCCATCACCCGGGACAGGGGAGAAGGGTACAATGAGCAGTTCTTC. Protein: CAITRDRGEGYNEQFF.

This chain links TRBV6-1 with TRBJ2-5; D gene unclear. CDR1 is MNHNS and CDR2 is SASEGT in the germline V gene. Trimming cost V 0 bases and J 5 bases, with 13 bases left between them. The CDR3 totals 15 residues. In nucleotides, the CDR3 is TGTGCCAGCAGTGAAGCGCGGTATAAGTTGGAGACCCAGTACTTC. This sequence encodes CASSEARYKLETQYF.

The V gene is TRBV27, the J gene TRBJ2-1; possibly TRBD2 for D (5 bases). The germline V gene has CDR1 MNHEY and CDR2 SMNVEV (reference sequence). This CDR3 is built from 15 residues. The ends were cut back, 6 bases at V and 0 bases at J, with 12 bases in the middle. CDR3 protein: CASSLSGSSYNEQFF. The CDR3 DNA reads TGTGCCAGCAGCTTAAGCGGAAGCTCCTACAATGAGCAGTTCTTC.

The chain uses TRBV28 and TRBJ2-7, with no clear D. The CDR3 loop spans 15 amino acids. Looked up from germline, CDR1 is MDHEN and CDR2 is SYDVKM. Trimming cost V 3 bases and J 1 base, with 13 bases left between them. The CDR3 here is CASSFDGGKSYEQYF. The CDR3 coding sequence is TGTGCCAGCAGTTTCGACGGCGGTAAGTCCTACGAGCAGTACTTC.

This sequence joins TRBV28 and TRBJ2-1; D is possibly TRBD2 (6 bases). The CDR3 loop spans 12 amino acids. The germline V gene has CDR1 MDHEN and CDR2 SYDVKM. With 7 bases removed from V and 5 bases from J, the gap between germline ends came to 9 bases. The CDR3, as DNA: TGTGCCAGCATTGGGACTCACAATGAGCAGTTCTTC. This encodes CASIGTHNEQFF.

The rearrangement links TRBV6-4 to TRBJ2-3; TRBD2 might be the D (5 bases). The CDR3 consists of 14 residues. Per the germline V gene, CDR1 is MRHNA and CDR2 is SNTAGT. V was trimmed by 3 bases and J by 2 bases, leaving 9 bases between them. CDR3 coding DNA: TGTGCCAGCAGTGAAGGACTGCACACAGATACGCAGTATTTT. It translates to CASSEGLHTDTQYF.

The gene calls are TRBV4-3 and TRBJ2-2; D may be TRBD1 (5 bases). V was cut by 6 bases and J by 4 bases, with 12 bases left in between. The CDR3 is 14 residues long. In germline, CDR1 is LGHNA, CDR2 YSLEER. In DNA, the CDR3 is TGCGCCAGCAGACCAAAAAGGGGCACCGGGGAGCTGTTTTTT. It yields the protein CASRPKRGTGELFF.